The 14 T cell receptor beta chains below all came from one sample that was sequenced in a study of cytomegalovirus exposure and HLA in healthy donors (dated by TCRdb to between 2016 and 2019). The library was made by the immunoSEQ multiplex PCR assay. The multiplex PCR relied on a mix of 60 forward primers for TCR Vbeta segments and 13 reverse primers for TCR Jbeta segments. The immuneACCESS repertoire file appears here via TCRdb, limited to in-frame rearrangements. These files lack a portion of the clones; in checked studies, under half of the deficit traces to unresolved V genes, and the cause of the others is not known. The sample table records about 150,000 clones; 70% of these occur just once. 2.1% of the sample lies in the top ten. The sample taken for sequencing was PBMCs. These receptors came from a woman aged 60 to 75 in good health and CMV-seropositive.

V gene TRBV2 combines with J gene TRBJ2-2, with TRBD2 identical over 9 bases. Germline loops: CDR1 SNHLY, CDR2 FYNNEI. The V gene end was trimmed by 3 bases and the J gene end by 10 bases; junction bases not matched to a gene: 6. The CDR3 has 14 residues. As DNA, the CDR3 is TGTGCCAGCAGTGAGCGGGAGGGCCTTGAGGAGCTGTTTTTT. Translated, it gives CASSEREGLEELFF.

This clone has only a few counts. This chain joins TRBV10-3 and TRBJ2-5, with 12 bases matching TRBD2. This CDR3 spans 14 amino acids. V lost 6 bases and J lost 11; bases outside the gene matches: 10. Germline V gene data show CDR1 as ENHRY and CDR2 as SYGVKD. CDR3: CAIRTSGSWSEQYF. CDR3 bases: TGTGCCATCAGGACTAGCGGGAGTTGGAGTGAGCAGTACTTC.

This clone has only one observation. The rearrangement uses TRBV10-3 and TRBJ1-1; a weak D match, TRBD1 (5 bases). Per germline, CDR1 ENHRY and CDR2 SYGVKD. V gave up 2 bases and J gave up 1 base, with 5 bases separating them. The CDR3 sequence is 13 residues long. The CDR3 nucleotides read TGTGCCATCAGTGAGACAGGGAACACTGAAGCTTTCTTT. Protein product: CAISETGNTEAFF.

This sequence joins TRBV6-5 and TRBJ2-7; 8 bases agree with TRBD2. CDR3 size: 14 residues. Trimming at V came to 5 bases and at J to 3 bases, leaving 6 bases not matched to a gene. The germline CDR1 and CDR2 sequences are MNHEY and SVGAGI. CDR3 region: CASSRGGVHYEQYF. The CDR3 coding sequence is TGTGCCAGCAGTCGGGGGGGTGTACACTACGAGCAGTACTTC.

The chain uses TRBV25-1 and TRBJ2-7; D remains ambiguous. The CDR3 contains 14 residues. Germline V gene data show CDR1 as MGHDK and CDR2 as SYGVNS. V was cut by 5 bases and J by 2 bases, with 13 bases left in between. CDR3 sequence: CASSPNSYPYEQYF. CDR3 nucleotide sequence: TGTGCCAGCAGTCCAAATTCCTACCCCTACGAGCAGTACTTC.

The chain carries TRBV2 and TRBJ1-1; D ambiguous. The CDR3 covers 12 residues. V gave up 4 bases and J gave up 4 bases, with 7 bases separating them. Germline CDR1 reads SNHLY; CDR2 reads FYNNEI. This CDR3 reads CASSGLATEAFF. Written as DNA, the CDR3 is TGTGCCAGCAGTGGCCTGGCCACTGAAGCTTTCTTT. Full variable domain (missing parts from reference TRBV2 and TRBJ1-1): EPEVTQTPSHQVTQMGQEVILRCVPISNHLYFYWYRQILGQKVEFLVSFYNNEISEKSEIFDDQFSVERPDGSNFTLKIRSTKLEDSAMYFCASSGLATEAFFGQGTRLTVV.

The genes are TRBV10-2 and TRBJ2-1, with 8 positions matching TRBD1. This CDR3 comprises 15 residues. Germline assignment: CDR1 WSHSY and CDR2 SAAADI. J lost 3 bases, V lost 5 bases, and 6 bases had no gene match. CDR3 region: CASSSGGTNYNEQFF. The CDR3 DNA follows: TGCGCCAGCAGTTCAGGGGGCACCAACTACAATGAGCAGTTCTTC.

The DNA for the CDR3 is TGCGCCAGCAGCTGGCGGGCGGGAGATAACTACGAGCAGTACTTC. Residues: CASSWRAGDNYEQYF. The V and J genes are TRBV5-1 and TRBJ2-7; 7 bases line up with TRBD2. V lost 3 bases and J lost 3; bases outside the gene matches: 9. The CDR3 has 15 amino acids. CDR1 is SGHRS, CDR2 YFSETQ, per germline. The complete variable domain, with remaining parts taken from reference TRBV5-1 and TRBJ2-7, reads KAGVTQTPRYLIKTRGQQVTLSCSPISGHRSVSWYQQTPGQGLQFLFEYFSETQRNKGNFPGRFSGRQFSNSRSEMNVSTLELGDSALYLCASSWRAGDNYEQYFGPGTRLTVT.

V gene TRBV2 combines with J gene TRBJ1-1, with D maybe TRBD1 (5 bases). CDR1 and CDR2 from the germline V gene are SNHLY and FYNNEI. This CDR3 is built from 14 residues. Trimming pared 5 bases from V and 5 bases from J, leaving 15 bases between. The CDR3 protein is CASSPRAGGTEAFF. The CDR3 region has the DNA TGTGCCAGCAGTCCTCGGGCGGGGGGGACTGAAGCTTTCTTT.

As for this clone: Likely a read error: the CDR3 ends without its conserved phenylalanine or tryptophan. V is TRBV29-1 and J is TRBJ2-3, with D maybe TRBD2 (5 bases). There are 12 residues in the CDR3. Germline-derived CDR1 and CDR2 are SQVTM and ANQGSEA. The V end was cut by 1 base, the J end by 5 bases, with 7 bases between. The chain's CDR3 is CSVEGAGDTQYL. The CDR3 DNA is TGCAGCGTTGAAGGGGCGGGAGATACGCAGTATTTG.

The CDR3 nucleotides are TGTGCCAGCTCTGGTGGCAAGAACACTGAAGCTTTCTTT. Translating it yields CASSGGKNTEAFF. The chain couples TRBV6-6 to TRBJ1-1; D unclear. The CDR3 loop spans 13 amino acids. V was shortened by 8 bases and J by 1 base, with 11 bases between the two germline ends. Germline V gene sequence: CDR1 MNHNY, CDR2 SVGAGI (reference sequence).

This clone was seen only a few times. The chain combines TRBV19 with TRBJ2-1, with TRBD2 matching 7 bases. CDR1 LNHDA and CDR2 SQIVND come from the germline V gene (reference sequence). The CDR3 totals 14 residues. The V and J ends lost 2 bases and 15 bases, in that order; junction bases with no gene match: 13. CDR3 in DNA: TGTGCCAGTAGTATAACCCCCGGTACTAGCGACCGGTTCTTC. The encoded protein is CASSITPGTSDRFF.

CDR3 sequence reads: CASSLARGQPQHF. CDR3 sequence (DNA): TGTGCCAGCAGCTTAGCGCGGGGGCAGCCCCAGCATTTT. The chain links TRBV7-2 to TRBJ1-5, with D perhaps TRBD1 (5 bases). Trimming took 0 bases from V and 7 from J, leaving 7 bases between them. Germline V CDR1 and CDR2: SGHTA, FQGNSA. The CDR3 is 13 residues long.

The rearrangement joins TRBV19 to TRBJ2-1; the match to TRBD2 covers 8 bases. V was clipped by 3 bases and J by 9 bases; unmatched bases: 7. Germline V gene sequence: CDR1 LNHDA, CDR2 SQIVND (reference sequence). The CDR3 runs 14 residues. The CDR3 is CASSMPGGPREQFF. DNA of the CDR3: TGTGCCAGTAGTATGCCGGGAGGGCCCCGTGAGCAGTTCTTC.